The 25 T cell receptor beta chains given below trace back to one sample, sequenced in a study of Tregs in tolerant kidney transplant recipients. Repertoires were generated with immunoSEQ multiplex PCR, while TCRdb's copy carries only in-frame clones and drops some. The repertoire holds tens of thousands of clones, with about four fifths as singletons. What was sequenced was CD4+ T cells from blood. The receptors here all came from a human donor in good health.

The chain employs TRBV6-5 and TRBJ2-7; 7 nucleotides agree with TRBD1. CDR3 length: 14 amino acids. Germline V gene sequence: CDR1 MNHEY, CDR2 SVGAGI. V gave up 6 bases and J gave up 0 bases; unmatched junction bases: 5. This CDR3 is CASRRQGSSYEQYF. CDR3 sequence (DNA): TGTGCCAGCAGAAGACAGGGAAGCTCCTACGAGCAGTACTTC.

The chain carries TRBV5-5 and TRBJ1-2; D uncertain. From germline, CDR1 is SGHKS and CDR2 YYEKEE (reference sequence). The CDR3 loop spans 14 amino acids. Trimming cost V 2 bases and J 2 bases, with 10 bases left between them. The CDR3, as DNA: TGTGCCAGCAGCTTTGCCGCATTCAACTATGGCTACACCTTC. This gives the protein CASSFAAFNYGYTF.

The V gene is TRBV2, the J gene TRBJ1-5; unclear D gene. Germline CDR1 reads SNHLY; CDR2 reads FYNNEI. This CDR3 is 19 amino acids long. With 6 bases removed from V and 0 bases from J, the gap between germline ends came to 24 bases. DNA of the CDR3: TGTGCCAGCAGGAGGCGGGGAAGGAGCTGGGAAACTAGCAATCAGCCCCAGCATTTT. Its protein is CASRRRGRSWETSNQPQHF.

The chain combines TRBV5-6 with TRBJ2-2; 8 bases agree with TRBD2. In germline, CDR1 is SGHDT, CDR2 YYEEEE. V lost 0 bases to trimming and J lost 3 bases; unmatched junction nucleotides: 1. This CDR3 has 15 amino acids. The CDR3 loop reads CASSLAGGDTGELFF. For the CDR3, the DNA is TGTGCCAGCAGCTTGGCCGGGGGGGACACCGGGGAGCTGTTTTTT.

The chain's CDR3 is CARSLVKTSGRSGELFF. In nucleotides, the CDR3 is TGTGCCAGAAGCTTAGTTAAAACTAGCGGGAGGTCCGGGGAGCTGTTTTTT. V usage is TRBV5-3 and J usage is TRBJ2-2; 12 bases fit TRBD2. TRBV5-3 is an ORF; its function is uncertain. This CDR3 has 17 amino acids. Germline trimming cut 2 bases from V and 6 bases from J; bases unmatched to any gene: 8.

The table lists this clone with a few counts. The chain recombines TRBV2 with TRBJ2-7; D is undetermined. This CDR3 is 12 amino acids long. Trimming removed 4 bases from V and 4 bases from J, with 8 bases in between. Germline V gene data show CDR1 as SNHLY and CDR2 as FYNNEI. The CDR3 coding sequence is TGTGCCAGCAGTGCTCGCACATACGAGCAGTACTTC. It yields the protein CASSARTYEQYF.

The chain uses TRBV11-3 and TRBJ2-7; 8 nucleotides align to TRBD2. The CDR3 is made up of 14 amino acids. Germline CDR1 and CDR2: SGHNT and YENEEA. The J segment lost 7 bases and the V segment lost 6 bases, leaving 11 bases of the junction unmatched. The CDR3 here is CASSFLAGPGEQYF. CDR3 in DNA: TGTGCCAGCAGTTTTCTAGCGGGTCCCGGGGAGCAGTACTTC.

The sample holds a few counts of this clone. This sequence joins TRBV29-1 and TRBJ2-2; D gene unclear. Trimming stripped 7 bases from V and 8 bases from J, with 11 bases between. Germline-derived CDR1 and CDR2 are SQVTM and ANQGSEA. CDR3 length: 11 amino acids. The CDR3, as DNA: TGCAGCGCCAAAGGGCGGGGGGAGCTGTTTTTT. Amino acid sequence: CSAKGRGELFF.

This clone was detected a few times. J is TRBJ1-1 and V is TRBV30; D remains ambiguous. Germline CDR1 reads GTSNPN; CDR2 reads SVGIG (reference sequence). Trimming shortened V by 8 bases and J by 2 bases, and 6 bases separated the two germline ends. The CDR3 is 10 amino acids. The CDR3 loop is CAGTNTEAFF. CDR3 bases: TGTGCCGGAACTAACACTGAAGCTTTCTTT.

V gene TRBV5-1 combines with J gene TRBJ2-7; D is uncertain. V lost 0 bases and J 5 bases, leaving 6 bases between the germline ends. This CDR3 region has 12 residues. CDR1 and CDR2 from the germline V gene are SGHRS and YFSETQ. The CDR3 loop is CASSLETNEQYF. CDR3 coding DNA: TGCGCCAGCAGCTTGGAAACGAACGAGCAGTACTTC.

The chain carries TRBV11-1 and TRBJ2-7; D remains ambiguous. Trimming pared 0 bases from V and 6 bases from J, leaving 3 bases between. The CDR3 extends over 11 amino acids. Germline assignment: CDR1 SGHAT and CDR2 FQDESV (reference sequence). CDR3 region: CASSLAVEQYF. The CDR3 coding sequence is TGTGCCAGCAGCTTAGCGGTCGAGCAGTACTTC.

Only one count was recorded for this clone. This chain uses TRBV4-2 with TRBJ2-7; either TRBD1 or TRBD2 may supply D (5 bases each). The CDR3 is 16 residues long. Germline assignment: CDR1 LGHNA and CDR2 YNFKEQ. Between the trimmed V and J ends, which lost 2 bases and 0 bases, there was a span of 14 bases. In DNA, the CDR3 is TGTGCCAGCAGCCAACCCGACGGGGCGAACTCCTACGAGCAGTACTTC. Translation gives CASSQPDGANSYEQYF.

The chain uses TRBV5-4 and TRBJ1-1; D gene ambiguous. The CDR3 sequence is 16 residues long. V lost 6 bases, J lost 3 bases, and 21 bases lay in between. Germline CDR1 reads SGHNT; CDR2 reads YYREEE (reference sequence). This CDR3 reads CASKLGRGGRDTEAFF. CDR3 bases: TGTGCCAGCAAGCTTGGTAGAGGCGGGCGGGACACTGAAGCTTTCTTT.

This clone was picked up a small number of times. This chain uses TRBV30 with TRBJ2-1, with no clear D. Germline V gives CDR1 GTSNPN, CDR2 SVGIG (reference sequence). V was pared by 7 bases and J by 4 bases, with 8 bases between. The length of the CDR3 is 11 residues. Here the CDR3 DNA reads TGTGCCTTAACATCATACAATGAGCAGTTCTTC. Protein sequence: CALTSYNEQFF. The full variable domain, with the rest looked up from reference TRBV30 and TRBJ2-1, is SQTIHQWPATLVQPVGSPLSLECTVEGTSNPNLYWYRQAAGRGLQLLFYSVGIGQISSEVPQNLSASRPQDRQFILSSKKLLLSDSGFYLCALTSYNEQFFGPGTRLTVL.

The gene calls are TRBV11-2 and TRBJ2-2, with D hard to call. Trimming took off 5 bases at V and 1 base at J, with 5 bases between the two ends. Germline CDR1 and CDR2: SGHAT and FQNNGV. The CDR3 loop spans 13 amino acids. The CDR3 DNA follows: TGTGCCAGCAGCCCCGTGAACACCGGGGAGCTGTTTTTT. Amino acid sequence: CASSPVNTGELFF.

This rearrangement joins TRBV19 to TRBJ1-3; 9 nucleotides match TRBD1. CDR1 and CDR2 (germline): LNHDA, SQIVND (reference sequence). This CDR3 is built from 15 residues. With 7 bases clipped from V and 0 bases from J, the junction kept 4 bases outside the gene matches. The CDR3 nucleotides read TGTGCCAGTATGGACAGGGGCCTCTCTGGAAACACCATATATTTT. This encodes CASMDRGLSGNTIYF.

The chain is built from TRBV2 and TRBJ1-5; D gene unclear. Germline V gene sequence: CDR1 SNHLY, CDR2 FYNNEI. CDR3 size: 16 residues. Trimming removed 0 bases from V and 1 base from J, with 10 bases in between. CDR3 residues: CASSEAGWVSNQPQHF. The CDR3 DNA reads TGTGCCAGCAGTGAAGCGGGGTGGGTAAGCAATCAGCCCCAGCATTTT.

The rearrangement joins TRBV29-1 to TRBJ2-4, with D perhaps given as TRBD1 or TRBD2 (5 bases each). V was pared by 4 bases and J by 0 bases, with 10 bases between. Germline CDR1 and CDR2: SQVTM and ANQGSEA. This CDR3 has 14 amino acids. The DNA of the CDR3 is TGCAGCGTTGTGAGTGGGACAGCCAAAAACATTCAGTACTTC. Translating gives CSVVSGTAKNIQYF.

The rearrangement joins TRBV5-4 to TRBJ2-5, with TRBD2 matching over 10 bases. There are 16 residues in the CDR3. Unmatched junction bases numbered 6, after V lost 0 bases and J lost 4 bases. In germline, CDR1 is SGHNT, CDR2 YYREEE (reference sequence). CDR3 in amino acids: CASSLAVAGGRETQYF. CDR3 nucleotide sequence: TGTGCCAGCAGCTTGGCGGTAGCGGGGGGCCGAGAGACCCAGTACTTC.

The CDR3 DNA sequence: TGTGCCAGCAGCTTAACTCGGGGGGGGGCCAACGTCCTGACTTTC. This gives the protein CASSLTRGGANVLTF. The rearrangement joins TRBV7-2 to TRBJ2-6, with D maybe TRBD2 (6 bases). V was shortened by 2 bases and J by 4 bases, with 9 bases between the two germline ends. The CDR3 runs 15 residues. Per germline, CDR1 SGHTA and CDR2 FQGNSA.

This clone was found a few times. J is TRBJ1-1 and V is TRBV6-1; no firm D call. With 0 bases removed from V and 2 bases from J, the gap between germline ends came to 4 bases. The germline CDR1 and CDR2 sequences are MNHNS and SASEGT. This CDR3 is 13 amino acids long. CDR3: CASSEAVNTEAFF. The CDR3 DNA reads TGTGCCAGCAGTGAAGCAGTTAACACTGAAGCTTTCTTT.

The chain has TRBV7-6 and TRBJ2-3, with D tentatively TRBD2 (6 bases). The CDR3 is 16 amino acids. Per the germline V gene, CDR1 is SGHVS and CDR2 is FNYEAQ. The ends were cut back, 0 bases at V and 4 bases at J, with 14 bases in the middle. This CDR3 is CASSLARRERPDTQYF. For the CDR3, the DNA is TGTGCCAGCAGCTTAGCTCGCCGGGAGAGACCAGATACGCAGTATTTT.

The V call is TRBV14, the J call TRBJ2-1; 9 nucleotides line up with TRBD1. The CDR3 length is 15 residues. Germline V gene sequence: CDR1 SGHDN, CDR2 FVKESK. V lost 2 bases, J lost 9 bases, and 8 bases stayed unmatched. Here the CDR3 reads CASSQRGQGWGEQFF. The CDR3 DNA follows: TGTGCCAGCAGCCAACGTGGACAGGGGTGGGGTGAGCAGTTCTTC.

The chain carries TRBV5-8 and TRBJ2-1; 11 nucleotides match TRBD2. Losses at the gene ends were 1 base for V and 6 bases for J; bases not matched to a gene: 6. Per the germline V gene, CDR1 is SGHTS and CDR2 is YDEGEE. The CDR3 contains 16 residues. The CDR3 sequence: CASSLSQTSGGNEQFF. CDR3 DNA: TGTGCCAGCAGCTTGTCCCAAACTAGCGGGGGCAATGAGCAGTTCTTC.

The chain joins TRBV11-3 to TRBJ2-2; maybe TRBD1 (5 bases). Between the trimmed V and J ends, which lost 0 bases and 0 bases, there was a span of 5 bases. This CDR3 comprises 15 residues. Germline CDR1 SGHNT, CDR2 YENEEA. The CDR3 DNA follows: TGTGCCAGCAGCTTAGACAGGGCGAACACCGGGGAGCTGTTTTTT. As protein: CASSLDRANTGELFF.